This TCR beta chain was identified during a study of OX40 agonist ivuxolimab in advanced cancers. Germline CDR1 reads SNHLY; CDR2 reads FYNNEI. This CDR3 has 10 amino acids. With 4 bases removed from V and 5 bases from J, the gap between germline ends came to 1 base. The data were produced by immunoSEQ multiplex PCR, yet TCRdb's version contains in-frame clones alone and is incomplete. Here the sample spans roughly 96,000 clones, approximately 84% being singletons. If patients had autoimmune disease history or systemic immunosuppression, they were excluded. The input for sequencing was CD4+ or CD8+ T cells sorted from blood, taken in a trial of the OX40 agonist ivuxolimab. The J gene is TRBJ2-3, the V gene TRBV2; D unclear. This clonotype was sampled from an adult with an advanced solid tumor such as melanoma, head and neck, liver or kidney cancer. CDR3 residues: CASSGDTQYF. CDR3 nucleotide sequence: TGTGCCAGCAGTGGAGATACGCAGTATTTT.